Listed here is a single TCR beta chain. Its cognate antigen is unknown. This entry belongs to a study of OX40 agonist ivuxolimab in advanced cancers. About the study: Ivuxolimab, an antibody that agonizes OX40 (CD134), was administered to the patients. Dose-escalation cases comprised hepatocellular carcinoma, melanoma, renal cell or head and neck cancer.

Findings and limits, study-wide: Expanded clones tended on average to be more numerous among CD8+ T cells than CD4+. Some patients without response likewise showed low normalized clonal expansion.

The assay was immunoSEQ multiplex PCR, and TCRdb's table has in-frame clones only and misses some. The sample shows about 14,000 clones, approximately 78% of them seen only once. The CDR3 spans 15 residues. Between the trimmed V and J ends, which lost 3 bases and 2 bases, there was a span of 14 bases. Looked up from germline, CDR1 is LNHDA and CDR2 is SQIVND (reference sequence). The material sequenced was CD4+ or CD8+ T cells sorted from blood, taken in a trial of the OX40 agonist ivuxolimab. The V and J genes are TRBV19 and TRBJ2-7; the D is unclear. This sequence was found in an adult with an advanced solid tumor such as melanoma, head and neck, liver or kidney cancer. The CDR3 DNA follows: TGTGCCAGTAGTATCGCCGGGTTCGGAACCTACGAGCAGTACTTC. It translates to CASSIAGFGTYEQYF.